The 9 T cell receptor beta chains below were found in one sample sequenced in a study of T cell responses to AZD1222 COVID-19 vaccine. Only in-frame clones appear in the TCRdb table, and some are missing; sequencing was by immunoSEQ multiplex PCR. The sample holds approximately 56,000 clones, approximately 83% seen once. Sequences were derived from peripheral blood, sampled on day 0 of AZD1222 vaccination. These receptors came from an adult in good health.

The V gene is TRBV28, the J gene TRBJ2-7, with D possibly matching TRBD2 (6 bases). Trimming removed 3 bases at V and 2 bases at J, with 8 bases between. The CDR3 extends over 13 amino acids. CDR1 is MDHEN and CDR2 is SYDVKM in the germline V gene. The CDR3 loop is CASSFPGAYEQYF. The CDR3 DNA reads TGTGCCAGCAGTTTTCCGGGGGCCTACGAGCAGTACTTC.

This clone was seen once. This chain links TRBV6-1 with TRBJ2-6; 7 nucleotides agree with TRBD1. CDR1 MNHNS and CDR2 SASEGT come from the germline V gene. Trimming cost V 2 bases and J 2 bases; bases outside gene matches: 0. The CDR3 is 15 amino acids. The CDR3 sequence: CASSEQGAGANVLTF. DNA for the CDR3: TGTGCCAGCAGTGAACAGGGGGCTGGGGCCAACGTCCTGACTTTC.

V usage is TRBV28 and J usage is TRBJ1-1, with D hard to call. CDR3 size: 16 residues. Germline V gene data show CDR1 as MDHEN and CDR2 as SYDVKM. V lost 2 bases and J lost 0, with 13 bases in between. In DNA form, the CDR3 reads TGTGCCAGCAGTTTAAGAGTAGGAGTAATGAACACTGAAGCTTTCTTT. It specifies CASSLRVGVMNTEAFF.

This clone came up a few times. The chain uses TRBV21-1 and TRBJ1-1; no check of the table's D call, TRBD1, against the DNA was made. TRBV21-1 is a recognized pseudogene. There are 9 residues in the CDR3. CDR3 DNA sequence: TGTGGCCTGGGGCGCGAAGCTTTCTTT. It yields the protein CGLGREAFF.

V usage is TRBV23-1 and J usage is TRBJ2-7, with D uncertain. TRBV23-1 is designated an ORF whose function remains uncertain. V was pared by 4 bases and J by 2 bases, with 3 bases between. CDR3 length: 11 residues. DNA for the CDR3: TGCGCCAGCAGTCCGGCCTACGAGCAGTACTTC. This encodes CASSPAYEQYF.

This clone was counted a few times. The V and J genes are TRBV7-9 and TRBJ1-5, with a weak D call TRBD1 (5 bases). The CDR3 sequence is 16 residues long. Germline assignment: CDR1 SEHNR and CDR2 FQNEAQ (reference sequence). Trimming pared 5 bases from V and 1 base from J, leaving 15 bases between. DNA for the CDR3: TGTGCCAGCAGCCCCGAGGAGGGGTTGAGCAATCAGCCCCAGCATTTT. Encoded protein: CASSPEEGLSNQPQHF.

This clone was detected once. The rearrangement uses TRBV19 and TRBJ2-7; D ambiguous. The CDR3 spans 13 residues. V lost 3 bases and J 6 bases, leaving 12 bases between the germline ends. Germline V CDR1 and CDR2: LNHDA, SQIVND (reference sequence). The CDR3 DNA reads TGTGCCAGTAGTATTCAACCGGGCACCGAGCAGTACTTC. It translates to CASSIQPGTEQYF. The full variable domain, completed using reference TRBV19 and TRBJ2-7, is DGGITQSPKYLFRKEGQNVTLSCEQNLNHDAMYWYRQDPGQGLRLIYYSQIVNDFQKGDIAEGYSVSREKKESFPLTVTSAQKNPTAFYLCASSIQPGTEQYFGPGTRLTVT.

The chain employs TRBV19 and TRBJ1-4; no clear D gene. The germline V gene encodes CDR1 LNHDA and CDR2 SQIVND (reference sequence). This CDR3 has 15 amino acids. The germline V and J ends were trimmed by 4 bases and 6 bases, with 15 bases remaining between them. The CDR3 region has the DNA TGTGCCAGTAGTACGGGGTCGGTAGTTCATGAAAAACTGTTTTTT. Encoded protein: CASSTGSVVHEKLFF.

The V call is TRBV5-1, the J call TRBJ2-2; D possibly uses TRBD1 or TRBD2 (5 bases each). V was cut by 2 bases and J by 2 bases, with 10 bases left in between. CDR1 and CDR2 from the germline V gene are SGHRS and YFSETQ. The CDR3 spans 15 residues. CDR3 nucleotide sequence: TGCGCCAGCAGCTTAGAGGGGATAAACACCGGGGAGCTGTTTTTT. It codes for CASSLEGINTGELFF.